What follows describes a single T cell receptor beta chain. The antigen is undetermined. This CDR3 has 11 residues. The V end lost 8 bases, the J end lost 5 bases, and 8 bases lay between the germline ends. From germline, CDR1 is SEHNR and CDR2 FQNEAQ (reference sequence). For each subset, genomic DNA was distributed in equal portions over several immunoSEQ plates. The method was immunoSEQ multiplex PCR; TCRdb's version includes in-frame clones alone and lacks a portion of them. There are about 1 million clones in the sample; about three quarters occur only once, and 1.4% lies in the top ten. These data come from a study of shared clonotypes between healthy human individuals. The study, taken as a whole, reports: At large depth, rarefaction still showed sorted-subset sequencing to be incomplete. Researchers found naive subsets generally carried larger estimated richness than memory subsets.

V is TRBV7-9 and J is TRBJ2-3; a possible D gene is TRBD2 (5 bases). This TCR was sampled from a man between 18 and 35 years old in good health. The sequencing input was memory CD4+ T cells sorted from blood. Specified subset: CD45RA-negative fraction. Here the CDR3 DNA reads TGTGCCAGCGAGGGATTAGATACGCAGTATTTT. This gives the protein CASEGLDTQYF. Combining the CDR3 with reference TRBV7-9 and TRBJ2-3 gives the whole variable domain DTGVSQNPRHKITKRGQNVTFRCDPISEHNRLYWYRQTLGQGPEFLTYFQNEAQLEKSRLLSDRFSAERPKGSFSTLEIQRTEQGDSAMYLCASEGLDTQYFGPGTRLTVL.